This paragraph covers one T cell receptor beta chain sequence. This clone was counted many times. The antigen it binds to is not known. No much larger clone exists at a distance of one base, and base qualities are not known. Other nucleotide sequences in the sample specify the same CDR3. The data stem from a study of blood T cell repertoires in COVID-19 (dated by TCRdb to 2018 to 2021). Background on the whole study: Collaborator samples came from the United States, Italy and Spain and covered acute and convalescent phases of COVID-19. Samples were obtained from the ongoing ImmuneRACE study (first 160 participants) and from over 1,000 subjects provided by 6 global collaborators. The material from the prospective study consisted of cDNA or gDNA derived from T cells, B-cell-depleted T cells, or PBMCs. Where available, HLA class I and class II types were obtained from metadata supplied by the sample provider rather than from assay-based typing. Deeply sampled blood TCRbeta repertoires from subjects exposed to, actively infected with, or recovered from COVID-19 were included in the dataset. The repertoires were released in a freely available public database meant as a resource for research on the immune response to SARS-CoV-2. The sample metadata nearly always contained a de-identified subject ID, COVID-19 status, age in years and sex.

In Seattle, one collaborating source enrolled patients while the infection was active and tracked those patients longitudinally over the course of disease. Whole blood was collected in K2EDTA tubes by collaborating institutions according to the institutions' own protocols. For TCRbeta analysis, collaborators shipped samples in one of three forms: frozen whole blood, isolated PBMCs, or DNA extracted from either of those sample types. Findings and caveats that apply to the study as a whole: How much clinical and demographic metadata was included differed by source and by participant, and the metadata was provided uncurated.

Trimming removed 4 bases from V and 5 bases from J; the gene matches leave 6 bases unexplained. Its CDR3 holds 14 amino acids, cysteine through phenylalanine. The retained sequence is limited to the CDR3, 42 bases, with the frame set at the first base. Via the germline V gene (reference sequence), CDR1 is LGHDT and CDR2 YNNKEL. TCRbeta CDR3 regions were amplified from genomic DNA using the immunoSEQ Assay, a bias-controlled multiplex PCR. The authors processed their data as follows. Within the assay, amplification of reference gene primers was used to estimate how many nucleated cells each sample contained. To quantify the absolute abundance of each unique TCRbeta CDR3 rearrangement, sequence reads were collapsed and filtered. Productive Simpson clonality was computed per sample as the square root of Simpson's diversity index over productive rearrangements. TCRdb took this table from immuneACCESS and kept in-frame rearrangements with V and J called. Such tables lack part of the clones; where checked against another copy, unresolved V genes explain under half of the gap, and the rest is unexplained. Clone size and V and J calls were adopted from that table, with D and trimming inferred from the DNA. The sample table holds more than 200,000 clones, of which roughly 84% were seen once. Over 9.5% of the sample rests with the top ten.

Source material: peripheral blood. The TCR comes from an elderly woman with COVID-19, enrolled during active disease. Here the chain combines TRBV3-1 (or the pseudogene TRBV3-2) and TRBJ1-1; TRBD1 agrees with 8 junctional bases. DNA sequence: TGTGCCAGCAGCCCCTTAGGACAGGGTACTGAAGCTTTCTTT. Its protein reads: CASSPLGQGTEAFF.